A selection of T cell receptor beta chains follows, all from one sample in a study of blood T cell repertoires in COVID-19. Clones were sequenced by immunoSEQ multiplex PCR, and TCRdb holds only the in-frame ones, with some missing. The table includes about 35,000 clones, about 87% detected once. The sequencing sample was made of peripheral blood. Every receptor here comes from a human donor in a cohort sampled during active COVID-19. CDR3s include the opening cysteine and the closing phenylalanine or tryptophan. D genes are given only for firm matches. Expanded clones get a size class; other rows say once, few or many, or leave the size out.

cdr3_nt: TGTGCCAGCAGCCCGCAATTGACTAATGAGCAGTTCTTC
cdr3_aa: CASSPQLTNEQFF
d_call: .
clone_size: .
v_call: TRBV5-6
j_call: TRBJ2-1

cdr3_nt: TGTGCCAGCAGCCCAACATTACAGGGGCTGTTGGAGACCCAGTACTTC
cdr3_aa: CASSPTLQGLLETQYF
d_call: TRBD1
clone_size: .
v_call: TRBV5-6
j_call: TRBJ2-5

cdr3_nt: TGTGCCATCAGTGAGTCTGCAGGACAGGGAACGAGGCCCCAGCATTTT
cdr3_aa: CAISESAGQGTRPQHF
d_call: TRBD1
clone_size: .
v_call: TRBV10-3
j_call: TRBJ1-5

cdr3_nt: TGTGCCACCAGCAGGGGACTAGCGGGGTATGAGACCCAGTACTTC
cdr3_aa: CATSRGLAGYETQYF
d_call: TRBD2
clone_size: .
v_call: TRBV15
j_call: TRBJ2-5

cdr3_nt: TGTGCCAGCAGTTACTTGCGGGGGTACCAAGAGACCCAGTACTTC
cdr3_aa: CASSYLRGYQETQYF
d_call: TRBD2
clone_size: .
v_call: TRBV6-5
j_call: TRBJ2-5

cdr3_nt: TGTGCCAGCAGCCCGAGGGCTAAGGGCGAGCAGTACTTC
cdr3_aa: CASSPRAKGEQYF
d_call: .
clone_size: .
v_call: TRBV3-1/TRBV3-2
j_call: TRBJ2-7

cdr3_nt: TGCAGCGTTGCGGGACAGGGCCATGCCAATCAGCCCCAGCATTTT
cdr3_aa: CSVAGQGHANQPQHF
d_call: TRBD1
clone_size: few
v_call: TRBV29-1
j_call: TRBJ1-5

cdr3_nt: TGCGCCAGCAGCTTGTGGGAGATAGGCACTGAAGCTTTCTTT
cdr3_aa: CASSLWEIGTEAFF
d_call: .
clone_size: .
v_call: TRBV5-1
j_call: TRBJ1-1

cdr3_nt: TGTGCCAGCTCACCACCTAACTCCATGAACACTGAAGCTTTCTTT
cdr3_aa: CASSPPNSMNTEAFF
d_call: .
clone_size: .
v_call: TRBV18
j_call: TRBJ1-1

cdr3_nt: TGTGCCAGCTTTCGGACAGGGGGTGGGAACACTGAAGCTTTCTTT
cdr3_aa: CASFRTGGGNTEAFF
d_call: TRBD1
clone_size: once
v_call: TRBV2
j_call: TRBJ1-1

cdr3_nt: TGTGCCAGCAGTTTTTCTTCCGCAGGGCGGCGAAACACCATATATTTT
cdr3_aa: CASSFSSAGRRNTIYF
d_call: .
clone_size: .
v_call: TRBV28
j_call: TRBJ1-3

cdr3_nt: TGTGCCAGCAGCCTCCGGACTAGCTTCACAGATACGCAGTATTTT
cdr3_aa: CASSLRTSFTDTQYF
d_call: TRBD2
clone_size: .
v_call: TRBV3-1/TRBV3-2
j_call: TRBJ2-3

cdr3_nt: TGCGCCAGCAGCTTTCGCGGGGGCTACGATCATGGCTACACCTTC
cdr3_aa: CASSFRGGYDHGYTF
d_call: .
clone_size: .
v_call: TRBV5-1
j_call: TRBJ1-2